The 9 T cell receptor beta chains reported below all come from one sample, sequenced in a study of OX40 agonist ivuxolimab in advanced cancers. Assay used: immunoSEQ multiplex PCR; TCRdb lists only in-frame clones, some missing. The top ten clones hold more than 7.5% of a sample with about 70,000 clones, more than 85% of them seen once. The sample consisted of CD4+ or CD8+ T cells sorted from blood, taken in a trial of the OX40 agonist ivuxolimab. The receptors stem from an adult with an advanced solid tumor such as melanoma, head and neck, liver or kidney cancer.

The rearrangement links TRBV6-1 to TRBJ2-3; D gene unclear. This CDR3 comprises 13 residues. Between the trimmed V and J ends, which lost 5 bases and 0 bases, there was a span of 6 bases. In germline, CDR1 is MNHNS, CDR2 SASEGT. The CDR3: CASSHRSTDTQYF. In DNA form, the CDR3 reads TGTGCCAGCAGTCACCGAAGCACAGATACGCAGTATTTT.

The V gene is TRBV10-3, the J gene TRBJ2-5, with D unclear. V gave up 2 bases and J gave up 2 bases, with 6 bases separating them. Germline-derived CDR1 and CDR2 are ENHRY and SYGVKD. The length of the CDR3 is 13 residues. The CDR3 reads CAISEVEQETQYF. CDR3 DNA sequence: TGTGCCATCAGTGAGGTGGAACAAGAGACCCAGTACTTC.

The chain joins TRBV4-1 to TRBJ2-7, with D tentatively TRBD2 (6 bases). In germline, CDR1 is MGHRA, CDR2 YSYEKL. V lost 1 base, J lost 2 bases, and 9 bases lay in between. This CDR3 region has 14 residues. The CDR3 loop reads CASSQVLAAYEQYF. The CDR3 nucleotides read TGCGCCAGCAGCCAAGTACTAGCAGCCTACGAGCAGTACTTC.

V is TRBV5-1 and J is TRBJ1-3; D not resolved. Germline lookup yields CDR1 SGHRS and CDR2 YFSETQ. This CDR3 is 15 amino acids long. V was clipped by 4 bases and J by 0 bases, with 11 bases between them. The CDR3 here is CASSGDPSSGNTIYF. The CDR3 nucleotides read TGCGCCAGCAGCGGGGATCCCAGCTCTGGAAACACCATATATTTT.

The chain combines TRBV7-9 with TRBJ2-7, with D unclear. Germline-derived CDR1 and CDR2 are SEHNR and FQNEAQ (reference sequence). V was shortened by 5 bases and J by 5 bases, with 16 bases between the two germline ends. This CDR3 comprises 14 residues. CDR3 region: CASSPDWLDHEQYF. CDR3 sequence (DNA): TGTGCCAGCAGCCCAGACTGGCTCGATCACGAGCAGTACTTC.

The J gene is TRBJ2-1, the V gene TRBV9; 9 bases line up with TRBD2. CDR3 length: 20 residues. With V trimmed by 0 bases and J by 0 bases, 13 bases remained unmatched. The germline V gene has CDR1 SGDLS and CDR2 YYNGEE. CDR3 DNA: TGTGCCAGCAGCGTAGAAGGTAGCGGGGGATTACACAGCTCCTACAATGAGCAGTTCTTC. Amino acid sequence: CASSVEGSGGLHSSYNEQFF.

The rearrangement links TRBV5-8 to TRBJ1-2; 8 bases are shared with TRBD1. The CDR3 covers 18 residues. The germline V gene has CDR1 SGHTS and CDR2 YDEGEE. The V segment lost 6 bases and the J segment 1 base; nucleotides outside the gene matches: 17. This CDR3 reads CASTYPSGTGELNYGYTF. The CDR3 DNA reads TGTGCCAGCACTTACCCTAGTGGGACAGGCGAACTTAACTATGGCTACACCTTC.

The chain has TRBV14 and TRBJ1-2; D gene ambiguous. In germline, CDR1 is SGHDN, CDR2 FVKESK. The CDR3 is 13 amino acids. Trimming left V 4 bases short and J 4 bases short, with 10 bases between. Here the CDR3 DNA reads TGTGCCAGCAGCCCCGGGATTCTCTATGGCTACACCTTC. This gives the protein CASSPGILYGYTF.

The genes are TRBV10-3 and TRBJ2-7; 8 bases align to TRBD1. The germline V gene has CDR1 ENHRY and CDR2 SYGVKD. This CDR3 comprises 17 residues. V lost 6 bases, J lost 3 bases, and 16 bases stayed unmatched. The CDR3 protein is CAIRDWTGSPLVYEQYF. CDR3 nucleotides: TGTGCCATCAGGGATTGGACAGGGAGTCCCCTAGTCTACGAGCAGTACTTC.